The 18 T cell receptor beta chains reported below all come from one sample, sequenced in a study of cytomegalovirus exposure and HLA in healthy donors. Both 60 Vbeta primers and 13 Jbeta primers went into the PCR. Sequencing used immunoSEQ multiplex PCR; TCRdb keeps in-frame clones, though not all of them. The sample includes about 160,000 clones. The sample comprised PBMCs. These receptors were collected from an older woman in good health and CMV-seronegative.

The rearrangement joins TRBV7-6 to TRBJ2-5, with 7 bases identical to TRBD2. In germline, CDR1 is SGHVS, CDR2 FNYEAQ. There are 17 residues in the CDR3. J gave up 4 bases and V 2 bases, and 13 bases lay outside the gene matches. CDR3 region: CASSLTRASGGGETQYF. The CDR3 DNA is TGTGCCAGCAGCTTAACCCGCGCTAGCGGTGGGGGAGAGACCCAGTACTTC.

J is TRBJ2-3 and V is TRBV4-1; D remains ambiguous. The ends were cut back, 5 bases at V and 4 bases at J, with 10 bases in the middle. This CDR3 is built from 13 residues. Germline CDR1 is MGHRA and CDR2 is YSYEKL. CDR3 loop: CASSATPPDTQYF. In DNA form, the CDR3 reads TGCGCCAGCAGCGCGACTCCCCCAGATACGCAGTATTTT.

This chain connects TRBV5-1 to TRBJ1-4; D not resolved. The CDR3 loop spans 14 amino acids. CDR1 is SGHRS and CDR2 is YFSETQ in the germline V gene. The ends were cut back, 0 bases at V and 5 bases at J, with 8 bases in the middle. In DNA form, the CDR3 reads TGCGCCAGCAGCTTGGGAGCTCTCAATGAAAAACTGTTTTTT. This codes for CASSLGALNEKLFF.

The gene calls are TRBV4-1 and TRBJ1-2; 7 nucleotides align to TRBD1. Germline trimming cut 2 bases from V and 7 bases from J; bases unmatched to any gene: 16. This CDR3 comprises 17 residues. Looked up from germline, CDR1 is MGHRA and CDR2 is YSYEKL. In DNA, the CDR3 is TGCGCCAGCAGCCAAACAGCCCAGACAGGGAATCTTCGTGGCTACACCTTC. This encodes CASSQTAQTGNLRGYTF.

The V call is TRBV6-4, the J call TRBJ2-1, with TRBD2 identical over 9 bases. J gave up 4 bases and V 0 bases, and 7 bases lay outside the gene matches. CDR1 is MRHNA and CDR2 is SNTAGT in the germline V gene. This CDR3 contains 17 residues. CDR3: CASSDSQGLAAYNEQFF. CDR3 DNA: TGTGCCAGCAGTGACTCCCAGGGACTAGCTGCTTACAATGAGCAGTTCTTC.

This chain joins TRBV7-9 and TRBJ1-4; D gene uncertain. The V end was cut by 5 bases, the J end by 3 bases, with 13 bases between. The germline gives CDR1 SEHNR, CDR2 FQNEAQ (reference sequence). The CDR3 loop spans 15 amino acids. The CDR3 here is CASSMTGAPNEKLFF. CDR3 nucleotides: TGTGCCAGCAGCATGACGGGAGCCCCTAATGAAAAACTGTTTTTT.

The V call is TRBV5-1, the J call TRBJ1-2; 7 bases agree with TRBD1. The length of the CDR3 is 14 residues. Unmatched junction bases numbered 2, after V lost 3 bases and J lost 0 bases. Germline V CDR1 and CDR2: SGHRS, YFSETQ. The CDR3 loop is CASSSGTANYGYTF. Written as DNA, the CDR3 is TGCGCCAGCAGCTCAGGGACAGCTAACTATGGCTACACCTTC.

V gene TRBV27 combines with J gene TRBJ1-2; no firm D call. CDR1 and CDR2 (germline): MNHEY, SMNVEV (reference sequence). The length of the CDR3 is 15 residues. V was pared by 4 bases and J by 4 bases, with 16 bases between. In nucleotides, the CDR3 is TGTGCCAGCAGTTCCGTCGGTCTGGGAGTCTATGGCTACACCTTC. Translating gives CASSSVGLGVYGYTF.

The genes are TRBV7-8 and TRBJ1-5; D remains unclear. The V and J ends lost 6 bases and 0 bases respectively, with 6 bases between them. The CDR3 totals 13 residues. Germline assignment: CDR1 SGHVS and CDR2 FQNEAQ. The CDR3 DNA reads as TGTGCCAGCAGAATAAATAGCAATCAGCCCCAGCATTTT. It codes for CASRINSNQPQHF.

This sequence joins TRBV11-2 and TRBJ2-5, with 11 bases that match TRBD2. The CDR3 runs to 17 residues. CDR1 and CDR2 from the germline V gene are SGHAT and FQNNGV. The V gene end was trimmed by 4 bases and the J gene end by 0 bases; junction bases not matched to a gene: 7. CDR3 protein: CASSSFRTSGYQETQYF. Here the CDR3 DNA reads TGTGCCAGCAGCTCCTTCCGGACTAGCGGGTACCAAGAGACCCAGTACTTC.

V and J are TRBV27 and TRBJ2-7, with 7 bases matching TRBD1. The CDR3 has 13 residues. J lost 3 bases, V lost 5 bases, and 4 bases had no gene match. The germline V gene has CDR1 MNHEY and CDR2 SMNVEV (reference sequence). CDR3 amino acids: CASSDRASYEQYF. CDR3 nucleotides: TGTGCCAGCAGTGACAGGGCAAGCTACGAGCAGTACTTC.

The gene calls are TRBV29-1 and TRBJ2-7; 9 nucleotides match TRBD1. The CDR3 loop spans 13 amino acids. The V segment lost 4 bases and the J segment 2 bases; nucleotides outside the gene matches: 3. CDR1 is SQVTM and CDR2 is ANQGSEA in the germline V gene. CDR3 DNA sequence: TGCAGCGTTGCGAGGACAGGGGCCTACGAGCAGTACTTC. It yields the protein CSVARTGAYEQYF.

The chain employs TRBV19 and TRBJ1-5; D not certain. Trimming cost V 6 bases and J 3 bases, with 15 bases left between them. The V gene's germline CDR1 is LNHDA and CDR2 SQIVND (reference sequence). This CDR3 spans 15 amino acids. The CDR3 DNA reads as TGTGCCAGTAGCTCTTACTCGGGAGCCAATCAGCCCCAGCATTTT. This translates into CASSSYSGANQPQHF.

V usage is TRBV4-2 and J usage is TRBJ1-2; TRBD1 matches 9 bases. Per the germline V gene, CDR1 is LGHNA and CDR2 is YNFKEQ. With V trimmed by 3 bases and J by 5 bases, 13 bases remained unmatched. This CDR3 is built from 17 residues. The CDR3 protein is CASSQTQDRGESYGYTF. In DNA, the CDR3 is TGTGCCAGCAGCCAGACCCAGGACAGGGGAGAGTCTTATGGCTACACCTTC.

V usage is TRBV11-2 and J usage is TRBJ1-1, with 8 nucleotides matching TRBD1. Germline V gene sequence: CDR1 SGHAT, CDR2 FQNNGV. The CDR3 extends over 15 amino acids. V gave up 6 bases and J gave up 5 bases; unmatched junction bases: 11. CDR3 sequence reads: CASRPSGGARTEAFF. In DNA, the CDR3 is TGTGCCAGCAGGCCCTCAGGGGGCGCGAGGACTGAAGCTTTCTTT.

Comments on this clone: Within the sample, other DNA sequences also encode this same CDR3. V gene TRBV7-3 combines with J gene TRBJ2-5, with TRBD1 matching over 7 bases. Germline lookup yields CDR1 SGHTA and CDR2 FQGTGA. The CDR3 totals 14 residues. Germline trimming cut 3 bases from V and 2 bases from J; bases unmatched to any gene: 3. CDR3: CASSLSGGQETQYF. The CDR3 coding sequence is TGTGCCAGCAGCTTGTCAGGGGGTCAAGAGACCCAGTACTTC.

The chain is built from TRBV2 and TRBJ2-7; 7 positions match TRBD2. The CDR3 is 15 residues long. After removal of 2 bases from V and 3 bases from J, the junction contained 7 bases not matched to a gene. CDR1 and CDR2 from the germline V gene are SNHLY and FYNNEI. This chain's CDR3 is CASSEWRESSYEQYF. The CDR3 DNA follows: TGTGCCAGCAGTGAATGGCGGGAGTCTAGCTACGAGCAGTACTTC.

The chain employs TRBV9 and TRBJ1-1; D not resolved. V gave up 1 base and J gave up 3 bases, with 7 bases separating them. The CDR3 loop spans 13 amino acids. The germline V gene encodes CDR1 SGDLS and CDR2 YYNGEE. This CDR3 reads CASSVLRDTEAFF. The CDR3 DNA reads as TGTGCCAGCAGCGTACTCCGGGACACTGAAGCTTTCTTT.